Described below is a single T cell receptor (beta chain) sequence and its context. The record originates from a study of blood T cell repertoires in COVID-19. Sequencing used immunoSEQ multiplex PCR; TCRdb keeps in-frame clones, though not all of them. The sample has roughly 40,000 clones, almost 80% seen once. Losses at the gene ends were 5 bases for V and 4 bases for J; bases not matched to a gene: 6. Per the germline V gene, CDR1 is GTSNPN and CDR2 is SVGIG (reference sequence). The CDR3 loop spans 13 amino acids. The chain carries TRBV30 and TRBJ1-2; 8 positions match TRBD1. The sequencing sample was made of peripheral blood. The sequence came from a woman aged 80 or over with acute or convalescent COVID-19. CDR3 amino acids: CAWLEGTGYGYTF. DNA for the CDR3: TGTGCCTGGTTGGAAGGGACAGGCTATGGCTACACCTTC.